A single T cell receptor (beta chain) is shown here with its context. The CDR3 consists of 13 residues. The V end lost 5 bases, the J end lost 4 bases, and 11 bases lay between the germline ends. CDR1 LNHDA and CDR2 SQIVND come from the germline V gene (reference sequence). The record originates from a study of blood T cell repertoires in COVID-19. Study in general: COVID-19 samples collected from the United States, Italy and Spain covered acute and convalescent phases.

Seattle researchers signed up patients amid active infection and tracked them longitudinally. In the study's own analysis: Nucleated cell counts were estimated from reference gene primer amplification. TCRdb's table, derived via immunoSEQ multiplex PCR, lists solely in-frame clones and lacks some. The V and J calls and the clone size are those of that table, but D and trimming were determined from the DNA. The table lists about 240,000 clones, roughly 85% of them singletons, with 4.5% to 6% in the top ten. The sequence came from a man in his fifties or sixties with COVID-19, enrolled during active disease. This sequence joins TRBV19 and TRBJ2-5; possible D gene TRBD1, 5 bases. The sample comprised peripheral blood. CDR3 residues: CASSGHLGETQYF. The CDR3 bases are TGTGCCAGTAGTGGACACCTGGGAGAGACCCAGTACTTC.